The next 2 T cell receptor beta chains were all read from a single sample in a study of OX40 agonist ivuxolimab in advanced cancers. The method was immunoSEQ multiplex PCR; TCRdb's version includes in-frame clones alone and lacks a portion of them. The table shows 50,000 to 75,000 clones, with about 88% occurring only once. Here the sequenced sample was CD4+ or CD8+ T cells sorted from blood, taken in a trial of the OX40 agonist ivuxolimab. The receptors shown here come from an adult with an advanced solid tumor such as melanoma, head and neck, liver or kidney cancer.

This chain uses TRBV19 with TRBJ1-5, with no clear D. Trimming removed 8 bases from V and 1 base from J, with 12 bases in between. CDR3 length equals 14 residues. Germline-derived CDR1 and CDR2 are LNHDA and SQIVND (reference sequence). DNA of the CDR3: TGTGCCAGTCAACCCTGGGCCAGCAATCAGCCCCAGCATTTT. This codes for CASQPWASNQPQHF.

The rearrangement joins TRBV18 to TRBJ1-4; D not certain. The V end was cut by 3 bases, the J end by 0 bases, with 8 bases between. CDR1 KGHSH and CDR2 LQKENI come from the germline V gene. CDR3 length: 15 residues. The CDR3 DNA reads as TGTGCCAGCTCACCCGCCAGAACAACTAATGAAAAACTGTTTTTT. Its translation: CASSPARTTNEKLFF.